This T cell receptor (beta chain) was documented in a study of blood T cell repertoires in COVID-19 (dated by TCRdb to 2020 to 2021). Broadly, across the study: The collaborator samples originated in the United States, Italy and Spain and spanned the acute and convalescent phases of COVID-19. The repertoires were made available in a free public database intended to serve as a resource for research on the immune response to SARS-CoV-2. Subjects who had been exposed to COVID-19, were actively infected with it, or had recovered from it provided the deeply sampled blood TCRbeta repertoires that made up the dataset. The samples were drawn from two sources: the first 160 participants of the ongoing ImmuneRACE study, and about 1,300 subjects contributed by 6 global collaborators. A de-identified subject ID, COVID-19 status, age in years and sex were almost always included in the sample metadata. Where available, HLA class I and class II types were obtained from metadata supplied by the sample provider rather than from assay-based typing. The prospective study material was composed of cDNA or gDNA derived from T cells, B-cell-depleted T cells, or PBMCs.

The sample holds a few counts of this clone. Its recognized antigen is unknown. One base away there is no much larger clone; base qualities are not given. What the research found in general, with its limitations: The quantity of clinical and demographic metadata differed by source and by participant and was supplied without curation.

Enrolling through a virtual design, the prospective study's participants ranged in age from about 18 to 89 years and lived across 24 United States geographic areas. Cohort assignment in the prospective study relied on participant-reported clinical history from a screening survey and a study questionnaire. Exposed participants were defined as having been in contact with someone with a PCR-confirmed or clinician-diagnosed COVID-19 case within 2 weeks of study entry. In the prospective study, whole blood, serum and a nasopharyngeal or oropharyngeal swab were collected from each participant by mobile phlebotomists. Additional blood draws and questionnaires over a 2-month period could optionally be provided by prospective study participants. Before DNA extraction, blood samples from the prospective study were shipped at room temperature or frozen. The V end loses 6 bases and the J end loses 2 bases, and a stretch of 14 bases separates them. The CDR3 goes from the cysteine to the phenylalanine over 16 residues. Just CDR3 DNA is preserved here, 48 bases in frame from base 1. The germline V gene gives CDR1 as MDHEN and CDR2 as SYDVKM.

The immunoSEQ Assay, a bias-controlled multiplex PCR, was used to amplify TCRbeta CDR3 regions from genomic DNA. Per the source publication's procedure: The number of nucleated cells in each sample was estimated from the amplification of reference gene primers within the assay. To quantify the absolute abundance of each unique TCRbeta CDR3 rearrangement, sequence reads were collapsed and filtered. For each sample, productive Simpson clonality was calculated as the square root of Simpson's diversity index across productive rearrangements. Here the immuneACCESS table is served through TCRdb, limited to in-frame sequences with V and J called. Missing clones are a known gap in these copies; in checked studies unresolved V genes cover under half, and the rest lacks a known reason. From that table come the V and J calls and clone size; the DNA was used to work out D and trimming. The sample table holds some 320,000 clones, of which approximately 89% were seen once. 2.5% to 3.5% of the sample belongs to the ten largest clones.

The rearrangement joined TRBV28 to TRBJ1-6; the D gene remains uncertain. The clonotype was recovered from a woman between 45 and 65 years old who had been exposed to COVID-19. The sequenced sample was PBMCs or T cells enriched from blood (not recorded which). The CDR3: CASRVGNVAYNSPLHF. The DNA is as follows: TGTGCCAGCAGGGTCGGGAACGTCGCCTATAATTCACCCCTCCACTTT.